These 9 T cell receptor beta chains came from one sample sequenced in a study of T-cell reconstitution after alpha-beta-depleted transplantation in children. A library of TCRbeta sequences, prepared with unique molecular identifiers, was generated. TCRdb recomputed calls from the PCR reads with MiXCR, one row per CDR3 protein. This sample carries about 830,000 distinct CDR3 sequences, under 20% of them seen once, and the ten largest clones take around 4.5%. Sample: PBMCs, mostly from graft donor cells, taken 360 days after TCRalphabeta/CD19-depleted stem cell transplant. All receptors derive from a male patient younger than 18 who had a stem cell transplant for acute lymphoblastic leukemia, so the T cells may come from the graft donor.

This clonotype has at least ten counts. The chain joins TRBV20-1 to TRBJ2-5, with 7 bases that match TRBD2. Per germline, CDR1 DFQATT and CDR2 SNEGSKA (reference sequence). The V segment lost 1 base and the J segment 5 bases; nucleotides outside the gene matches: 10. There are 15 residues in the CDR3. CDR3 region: CSARGGGSVMETQYF. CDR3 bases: TGCAGTGCTAGAGGGGGCGGGAGCGTGATGGAGACCCAGTACTTC.

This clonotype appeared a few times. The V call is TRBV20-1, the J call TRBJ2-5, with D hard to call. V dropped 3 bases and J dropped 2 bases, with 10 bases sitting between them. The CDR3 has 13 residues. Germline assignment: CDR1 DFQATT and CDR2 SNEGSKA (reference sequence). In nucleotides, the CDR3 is TGCAGTGCTAGGGCCCGGCTTCAAGAGACCCAGTACTTC. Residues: CSARARLQETQYF.

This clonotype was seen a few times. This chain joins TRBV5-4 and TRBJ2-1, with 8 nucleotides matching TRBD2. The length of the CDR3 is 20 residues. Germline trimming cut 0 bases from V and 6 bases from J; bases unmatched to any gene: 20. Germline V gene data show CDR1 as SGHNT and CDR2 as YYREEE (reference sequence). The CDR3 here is CASSLAKAGGIFLAPNEQFF. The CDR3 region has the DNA TGTGCCAGCAGCTTGGCCAAGGCGGGAGGCATTTTTCTCGCTCCCAATGAGCAGTTCTTC. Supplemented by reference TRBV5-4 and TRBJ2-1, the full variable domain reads ETGVTQSPTHLIKTRGQQVTLRCSSQSGHNTVSWYQQALGQGPQFIFQYYREEENGRGNFPPRFSGLQFPNYSSELNVNALELDDSALYLCASSLAKAGGIFLAPNEQFFGPGTRLTVL.

CDR3 residues: CASSVDYRRYNEQFF. CDR3 coding DNA: TGTGCCAGCAGCGTAGACTACAGAAGATACAATGAGCAGTTCTTC. The J gene is TRBJ2-1, the V gene TRBV9, with D hard to call. V was trimmed by 0 bases and J by 4 bases, leaving 11 bases between them. The germline V gene encodes CDR1 SGDLS and CDR2 YYNGEE. The CDR3 runs 15 residues.

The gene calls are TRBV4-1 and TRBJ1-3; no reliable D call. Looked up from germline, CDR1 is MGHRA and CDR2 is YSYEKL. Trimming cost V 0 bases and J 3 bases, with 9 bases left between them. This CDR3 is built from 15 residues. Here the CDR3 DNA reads TGCGCCAGCAGCCAAGATCGGATAAATGGAAACACCATATATTTT. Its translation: CASSQDRINGNTIYF.

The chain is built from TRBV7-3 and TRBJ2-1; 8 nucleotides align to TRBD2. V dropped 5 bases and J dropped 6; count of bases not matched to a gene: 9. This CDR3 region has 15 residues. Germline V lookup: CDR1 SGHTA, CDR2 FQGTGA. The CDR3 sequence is CASSPGTSVTNEQFF. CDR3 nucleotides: TGTGCCAGCAGCCCCGGGACTAGTGTTACCAATGAGCAGTTCTTC.

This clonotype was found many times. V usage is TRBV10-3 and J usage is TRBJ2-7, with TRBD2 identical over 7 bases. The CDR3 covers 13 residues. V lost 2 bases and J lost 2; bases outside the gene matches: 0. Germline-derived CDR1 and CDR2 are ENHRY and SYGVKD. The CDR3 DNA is TGTGCCATCAGTGAGGGGACTACCTACGAGCAGTACTTC. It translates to CAISEGTTYEQYF.

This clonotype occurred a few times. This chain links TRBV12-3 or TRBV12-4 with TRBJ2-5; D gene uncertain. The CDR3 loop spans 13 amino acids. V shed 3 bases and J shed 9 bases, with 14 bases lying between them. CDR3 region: CASSLGLGRAQYF. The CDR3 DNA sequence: TGTGCCAGCAGTTTGGGATTGGGAAGGGCCCAGTACTTC.

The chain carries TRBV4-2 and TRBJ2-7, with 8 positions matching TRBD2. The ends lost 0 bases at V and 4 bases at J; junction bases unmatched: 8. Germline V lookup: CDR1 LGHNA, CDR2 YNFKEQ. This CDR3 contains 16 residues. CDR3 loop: CASSQEMAGGLYEQYF. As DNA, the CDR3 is TGTGCCAGCAGCCAAGAGATGGCGGGGGGTCTGTACGAGCAGTACTTC.